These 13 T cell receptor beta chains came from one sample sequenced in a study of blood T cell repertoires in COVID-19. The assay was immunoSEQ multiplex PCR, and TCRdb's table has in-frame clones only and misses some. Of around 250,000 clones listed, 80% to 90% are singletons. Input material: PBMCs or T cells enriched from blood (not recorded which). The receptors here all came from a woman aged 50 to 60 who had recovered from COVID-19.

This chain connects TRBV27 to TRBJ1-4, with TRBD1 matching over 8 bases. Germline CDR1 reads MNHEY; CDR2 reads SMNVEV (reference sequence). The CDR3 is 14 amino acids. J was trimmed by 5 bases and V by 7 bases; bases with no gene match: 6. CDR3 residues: CASKLDRGNEKLFF. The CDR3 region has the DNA TGTGCCAGCAAACTAGACAGGGGAAATGAAAAACTGTTTTTT.

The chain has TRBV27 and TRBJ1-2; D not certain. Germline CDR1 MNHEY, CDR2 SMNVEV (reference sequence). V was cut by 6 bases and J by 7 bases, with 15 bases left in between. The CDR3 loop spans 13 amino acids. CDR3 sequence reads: CASRLPMSGGYTF. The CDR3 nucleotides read TGTGCCAGCAGATTGCCAATGTCGGGTGGCTACACCTTC.

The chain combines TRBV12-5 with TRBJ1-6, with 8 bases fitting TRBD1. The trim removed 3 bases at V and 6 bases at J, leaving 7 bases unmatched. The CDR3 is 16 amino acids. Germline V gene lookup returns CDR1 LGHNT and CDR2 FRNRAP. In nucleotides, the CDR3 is TGTGCTAGTGGTTTTATCGGGACAGGAACTAATTCACCCCTCCACTTT. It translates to CASGFIGTGTNSPLHF. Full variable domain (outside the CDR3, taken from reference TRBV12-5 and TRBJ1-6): DARVTQTPRHKVTEMGQEVTMRCQPILGHNTVFWYRQTMMQGLELLAYFRNRAPLDDSGMPKDRFSAEMPDATLATLKIQPSEPRDSAVYFCASGFIGTGTNSPLHFGNGTRLTVT.

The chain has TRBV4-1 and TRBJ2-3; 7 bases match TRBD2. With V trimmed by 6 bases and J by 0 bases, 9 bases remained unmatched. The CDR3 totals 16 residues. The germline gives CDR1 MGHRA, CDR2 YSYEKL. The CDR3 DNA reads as TGCGCCAGCAGTCACGTAGGTAGCGGGAGCACAGATACGCAGTATTTT. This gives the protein CASSHVGSGSTDTQYF.

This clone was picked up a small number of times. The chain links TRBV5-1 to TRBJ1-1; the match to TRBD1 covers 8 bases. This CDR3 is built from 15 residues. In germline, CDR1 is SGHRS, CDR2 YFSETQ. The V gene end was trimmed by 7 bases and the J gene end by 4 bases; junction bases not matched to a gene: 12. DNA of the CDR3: TGCGCCAGCCAACTGGCCGCAGGGGGCCTCACTGAAGCTTTCTTT. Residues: CASQLAAGGLTEAFF.

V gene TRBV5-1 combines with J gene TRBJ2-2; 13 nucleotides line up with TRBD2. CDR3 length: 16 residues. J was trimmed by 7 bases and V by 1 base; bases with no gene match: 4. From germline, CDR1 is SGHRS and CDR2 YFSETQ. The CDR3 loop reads CASSLTGTSGNGELFF. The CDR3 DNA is TGCGCCAGCAGCTTGACCGGGACTAGCGGGAACGGGGAGCTGTTTTTT.

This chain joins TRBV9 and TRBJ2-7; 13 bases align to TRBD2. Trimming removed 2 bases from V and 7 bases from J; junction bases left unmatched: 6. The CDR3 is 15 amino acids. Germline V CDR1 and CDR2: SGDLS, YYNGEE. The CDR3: CASSVVGLAGEEQYF. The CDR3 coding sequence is TGTGCCAGCAGCGTGGTAGGACTAGCGGGAGAAGAGCAGTACTTC.

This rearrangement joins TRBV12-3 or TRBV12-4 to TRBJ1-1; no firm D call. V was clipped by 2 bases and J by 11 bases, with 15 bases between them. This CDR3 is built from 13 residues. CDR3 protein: CASSLRQAGWAFF. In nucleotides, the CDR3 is TGTGCCAGCAGTTTAAGGCAGGCCGGTTGGGCTTTCTTT.

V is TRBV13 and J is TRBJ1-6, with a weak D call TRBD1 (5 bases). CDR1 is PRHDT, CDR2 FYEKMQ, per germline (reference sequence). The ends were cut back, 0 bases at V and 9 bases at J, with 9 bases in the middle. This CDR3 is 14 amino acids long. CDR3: CASSLGGQRSPLHF. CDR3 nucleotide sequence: TGTGCCAGCAGCTTAGGGGGGCAGCGTTCACCCCTCCACTTT.

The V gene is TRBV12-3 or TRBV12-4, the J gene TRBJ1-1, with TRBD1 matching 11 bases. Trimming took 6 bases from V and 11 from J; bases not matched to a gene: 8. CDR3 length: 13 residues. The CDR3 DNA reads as TGTGCCAGCAGCCTCGGGACAGGGGGTGAGGCTTTCTTT. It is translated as CASSLGTGGEAFF.

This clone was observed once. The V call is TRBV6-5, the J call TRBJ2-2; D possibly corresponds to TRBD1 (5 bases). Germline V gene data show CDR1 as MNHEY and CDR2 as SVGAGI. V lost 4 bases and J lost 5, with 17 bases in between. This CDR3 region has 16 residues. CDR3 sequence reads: CASSSWTSLGTGELFF. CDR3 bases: TGTGCCAGCAGTTCTTGGACAAGCCTCGGGACCGGGGAGCTGTTTTTT.

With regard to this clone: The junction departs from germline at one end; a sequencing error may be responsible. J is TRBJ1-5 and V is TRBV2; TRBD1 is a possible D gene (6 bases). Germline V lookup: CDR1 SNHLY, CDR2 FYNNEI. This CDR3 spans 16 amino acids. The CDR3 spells CASSEGTSIYNQPQHF. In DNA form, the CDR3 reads TGTGCCAGCAGCGAAGGGACATCTATCTACAATCAGCCCCAGCATTTT.

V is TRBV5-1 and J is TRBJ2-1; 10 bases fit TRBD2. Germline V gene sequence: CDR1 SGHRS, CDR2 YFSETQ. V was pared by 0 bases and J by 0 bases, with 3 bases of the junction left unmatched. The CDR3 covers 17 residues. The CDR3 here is CASSLGPSGSSYNEQFF. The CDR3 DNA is TGCGCCAGCAGCTTGGGGCCTAGCGGGAGCTCCTACAATGAGCAGTTCTTC.